Listed below are T cell receptor beta chains from one sample, sequenced in a study of T cells after yellow fever vaccination. TCRdb re-analysed the 5' RACE reads in MiXCR, keeping a single row per CDR3 protein. The sample shows some 340,000 distinct CDR3 sequences, 4.1% of them seen only once. The sequencing used PBMCs, collected 5 days after the yellow fever booster vaccination. These receptors were taken from a man younger than 30 who received the YFV17D yellow fever vaccine. Both conserved end residues are part of each CDR3. D genes are given only for firm matches. Where a row states a size, it is once, few, many or the class of an expanded clone; other rows omit it.

NA,TRBJ2-3,NA,TRBV7-7,CASSPREGSDTQYF,TGTGCCAGCAGCCCTCGAGAAGGATCAGATACGCAGTATTTT
TRBD2,TRBJ2-7,NA,TRBV7-2,CASSPYSGGPYEQYF,TGTGCCAGCAGCCCATATAGCGGGGGCCCCTACGAGCAGTACTTC
NA,TRBJ1-4,few,TRBV7-9,CASSLYVGVSEGKLFF,TGTGCCAGCAGCTTATATGTTGGTGTCTCGGAGGGAAAACTGTTTTTT
NA,TRBJ1-1,many,TRBV12-3/TRBV12-4,CASRSGTNTEAFF,TGTGCCAGCAGGAGTGGGACGAACACTGAAGCTTTCTTT
NA,TRBJ2-3,NA,TRBV4-1,CASSQFRTDTDTQYF,TGCGCCAGCAGCCAATTTCGGACCGATACAGATACGCAGTATTTT
NA,TRBJ2-2,few,TRBV5-4,CASSPAPRGGQTGELFF,TGTGCCAGCAGCCCCGCCCCAAGGGGGGGCCAGACCGGGGAGCTGTTTTTT
TRBD1,TRBJ1-4,few,TRBV27,CASSHRGRGEKLFF,TGTGCCAGCAGTCACAGGGGGCGCGGTGAAAAACTGTTTTTT
NA,TRBJ2-1,few,TRBV7-2,CASSFLIDIDEQFF,TGTGCCAGCAGCTTTTTAATTGATATAGATGAGCAGTTCTTC
TRBD1,TRBJ2-5,NA,TRBV7-7,CASSLGWGTGRETQYF,TGTGCCAGCAGCTTGGGATGGGGGACAGGGAGAGAGACCCAGTACTTC
NA,TRBJ2-7,NA,TRBV21-1,CASHPWQTLGYEQYF,TGTGCCAGCCACCCCTGGCAGACCCTAGGCTACGAGCAGTACTTC
TRBD1,TRBJ1-5,many,TRBV5-1,CASSLAGQGLNQPQHF,TGCGCCAGCAGCTTGGCGGGACAGGGGCTCAATCAGCCCCAGCATTTT
TRBD2,TRBJ2-3,NA,TRBV4-3,CASSQDVLAGRSDTQYF,TGCGCCAGCAGCCAAGATGTGCTAGCGGGGCGTTCGGATACGCAGTATTTT
NA,TRBJ2-5,many,TRBV10-3,CAIGGSLDETQYF,TGTGCCATCGGGGGGAGCCTTGACGAGACCCAGTACTTC
NA,TRBJ1-2,NA,TRBV10-3,CATGLDGEGYTF,TGTGCCACCGGGCTCGACGGGGAGGGCTACACCTTC
NA,TRBJ2-3,few,TRBV6-1,CASIRTASTDTQYF,TGTGCCAGCATTCGGACCGCAAGCACAGATACGCAGTATTTT
TRBD2,TRBJ2-3,few,TRBV28,CASSSGTSGNTQYF,TGTGCCAGCAGCTCCGGGACTAGCGGAAATACGCAGTATTTT
NA,TRBJ1-6,few,TRBV5-5,CASSFGDRLLEPLHF,TGTGCCAGCAGCTTTGGTGACAGACTCCTGGAACCCCTCCACTTT
TRBD2,TRBJ2-3,few,TRBV5-1,CATSLAGDSDTQYF,TGCGCCACCTCACTAGCGGGAGATTCAGATACGCAGTATTTT
NA,TRBJ2-5,NA,TRBV4-3,CASSQEYTGRTQETQYF,TGCGCCAGCAGCCAAGAGTATACGGGACGTACCCAAGAGACCCAGTACTTC
NA,TRBJ1-6,few,TRBV5-4,CASMAGPGLSSYNSPLHF,TGTGCCAGCATGGCCGGGCCAGGATTGAGCTCCTATAATTCACCCCTCCACTTT